The rows below give T cell receptor beta chains drawn from one sample of a study of low-dose radiotherapy and immunotherapy resistance in tumors. TCRdb reanalysed the reads using MiXCR and keeps one entry per CDR3 protein. The sample records 30,000 to 45,000 distinct CDR3 sequences, 20% to 25% being singletons. The sequencing here drew on PBMCs, taken after low-dose radiotherapy plus immunotherapy. Source of these receptors: a female donor with ovarian cancer. The CDR3 runs from the conserved cysteine through the conserved F or W. D genes are given only for firm matches.

d_call: NA
v_call: TRBV12-3/TRBV12-4
j_call: TRBJ2-7
cdr3_aa: CASSLALNYEQYF

d_call: NA
v_call: TRBV5-4
j_call: TRBJ2-5
cdr3_aa: CANSYRTEGSRETQYF

d_call: NA
v_call: TRBV2
j_call: TRBJ2-5
cdr3_aa: CASTPRETQYF

d_call: NA
v_call: TRBV10-2
j_call: TRBJ2-6
cdr3_aa: CASSDGVSGANVLTF

d_call: TRBD1
v_call: TRBV5-1
j_call: TRBJ1-6
cdr3_aa: CASSQGQPNSPLHF

d_call: NA
v_call: TRBV7-3
j_call: TRBJ2-7
cdr3_aa: CASSPTAGTYEQYF

d_call: NA
v_call: TRBV6-5
j_call: TRBJ2-7
cdr3_aa: CASSSPANYEQYF

d_call: NA
v_call: TRBV29-1
j_call: TRBJ1-2
cdr3_aa: CSARQTDGYTF

d_call: TRBD2
v_call: TRBV14
j_call: TRBJ2-3
cdr3_aa: CASSQTGTSGSWYTQYF

d_call: NA
v_call: TRBV28
j_call: TRBJ2-1
cdr3_aa: CASRSDSNEQFF

d_call: TRBD1
v_call: TRBV14
j_call: TRBJ2-7
cdr3_aa: CASSLQGYGEQYF

d_call: TRBD2
v_call: TRBV5-4
j_call: TRBJ2-7
cdr3_aa: CASSWGGIVDEQYF

d_call: NA
v_call: TRBV29-1
j_call: TRBJ2-1
cdr3_aa: CSVGTDSNEQFF

d_call: NA
v_call: TRBV2
j_call: TRBJ2-7
cdr3_aa: CASTRDVRQHREQYF

d_call: TRBD1
v_call: TRBV25-1
j_call: TRBJ1-2
cdr3_aa: CASRGSGQGAWGYTF

d_call: TRBD2
v_call: TRBV9
j_call: TRBJ2-5
cdr3_aa: CASSPGLAGGQETQYF

d_call: TRBD2
v_call: TRBV28
j_call: TRBJ2-2
cdr3_aa: CASSFRGLRDTGELFF

d_call: NA
v_call: TRBV28
j_call: TRBJ1-5
cdr3_aa: CASRQGQMGNQPQHF

d_call: NA
v_call: TRBV29-1
j_call: TRBJ2-1
cdr3_aa: CSAEGANRNEQFF

d_call: NA
v_call: TRBV5-1
j_call: TRBJ1-3
cdr3_aa: CASSLDGEPGNTIYF

d_call: TRBD2
v_call: TRBV2
j_call: TRBJ2-1
cdr3_aa: CASNKLAGYNEQFF

d_call: NA
v_call: TRBV3-1
j_call: TRBJ2-3
cdr3_aa: CASSHLRIVTDTQYF

d_call: NA
v_call: TRBV13
j_call: TRBJ2-1
cdr3_aa: CASSWAYNEQFF

d_call: TRBD2
v_call: TRBV5-1
j_call: TRBJ2-1
cdr3_aa: CASRDSGTYNEQFF

d_call: NA
v_call: TRBV20-1
j_call: TRBJ2-5
cdr3_aa: CSARAAGTQYF

d_call: TRBD1
v_call: TRBV28
j_call: TRBJ2-7
cdr3_aa: CASSSRDRGSRQYF

d_call: TRBD1
v_call: TRBV9
j_call: TRBJ1-2
cdr3_aa: CASSVPGQGKNYGYTF

d_call: TRBD2
v_call: TRBV7-2
j_call: TRBJ2-1
cdr3_aa: CASSTTSGTYNEQFF

d_call: NA
v_call: TRBV9
j_call: TRBJ1-5
cdr3_aa: CASSVAGNQPQHF

d_call: NA
v_call: TRBV19
j_call: TRBJ2-7
cdr3_aa: CASSRRSWQEQYF

d_call: TRBD1
v_call: TRBV10-2
j_call: TRBJ2-7
cdr3_aa: CASKDRGYEQYF

d_call: TRBD1
v_call: TRBV18
j_call: TRBJ2-7
cdr3_aa: CASSPGTAEQYF

d_call: TRBD2
v_call: TRBV13
j_call: TRBJ2-5
cdr3_aa: CASSPRLAGGQETQYF

d_call: NA
v_call: TRBV14
j_call: TRBJ2-3
cdr3_aa: CASSRNHGGQDTQYF

d_call: NA
v_call: TRBV6-2/TRBV6-3
j_call: TRBJ1-2
cdr3_aa: CASSPLQGGYGYTF

d_call: NA
v_call: TRBV29-1
j_call: TRBJ1-2
cdr3_aa: CSVEKGTNYGYTF

d_call: NA
v_call: TRBV3-1
j_call: TRBJ2-7
cdr3_aa: CASSHWDNEQYF

d_call: TRBD1
v_call: TRBV6-5
j_call: TRBJ2-1
cdr3_aa: CASSFWDSSYNEQFF

d_call: NA
v_call: TRBV2
j_call: TRBJ1-2
cdr3_aa: CASSEAPRGGYGYTF

d_call: TRBD1
v_call: TRBV28
j_call: TRBJ1-1
cdr3_aa: CASSPATGGGMNTEAFF

d_call: NA
v_call: TRBV28
j_call: TRBJ2-7
cdr3_aa: CASSPARYEQYF

d_call: TRBD1
v_call: TRBV10-3
j_call: TRBJ1-2
cdr3_aa: CAITGTARGYTF

d_call: NA
v_call: TRBV27
j_call: TRBJ2-4
cdr3_aa: CASGPLGATMGIQYF

d_call: NA
v_call: TRBV5-1
j_call: TRBJ2-7
cdr3_aa: CASSSQPGTQDEQYF

d_call: NA
v_call: TRBV6-5
j_call: TRBJ2-3
cdr3_aa: CASSPLGRRSVTDTQYF

d_call: NA
v_call: TRBV5-5
j_call: TRBJ2-7
cdr3_aa: CASSLTNRAYEQYF

d_call: NA
v_call: TRBV14
j_call: TRBJ2-7
cdr3_aa: CASSLTLVGEQYF

d_call: NA
v_call: TRBV5-5
j_call: TRBJ2-7
cdr3_aa: CASSLVILDEQYF

d_call: TRBD1
v_call: TRBV27
j_call: TRBJ1-2
cdr3_aa: CASSFVGSTGGNGYTF

d_call: TRBD2
v_call: TRBV27
j_call: TRBJ2-7
cdr3_aa: CASSPWAGENDEQYF

d_call: TRBD1
v_call: TRBV10-3
j_call: TRBJ2-7
cdr3_aa: CATSDTGGRGEQYF

d_call: TRBD1
v_call: TRBV2
j_call: TRBJ2-7
cdr3_aa: CASSENGPGGRYEQYF

d_call: NA
v_call: TRBV6-2/TRBV6-3
j_call: TRBJ2-6
cdr3_aa: CASSEGAASGANVLTF